Below, 27 T cell receptor beta chains from the same sample are listed, as sequenced in a study of T cells in women clearing cervical HPV infection. The method was immunoSEQ multiplex PCR; TCRdb's version includes in-frame clones alone and lacks a portion of them. The sample has 46,000 or so clones. Input material: blood buffy coat. The receptors were sampled from a woman between 18 and 70 years old with a cervical HPV16 infection that either progressed to CIN3+ or cleared (not recorded which).

About this clone itself: The sequence runs out 3 residues before the end of the CDR3; the remainder is reconstructed from the germline J gene. The chain recombines TRBV28 with TRBJ2-7; possible D gene TRBD2, 5 bases. Germline CDR1 MDHEN, CDR2 SYDVKM. Trimming took 5 bases from V and 1 from J, leaving 18 bases between them. This CDR3 has 16 residues. CDR3 bases read: TGTGCCAGCAGTACCTGGCGTAGCGCCACTTCCTACGAG. This encodes CASSTWRSATSYE. The CDR3 as a whole reads CASSTWRSATSYEQYF.

In regard to this clone: The read terminates 3 residues ahead of where the CDR3 ends, so the germline J gene completes it. The chain employs TRBV18 and TRBJ1-1, with 7 bases fitting TRBD1. With 3 bases clipped from V and 2 bases from J, the junction kept 12 bases outside the gene matches. The CDR3 totals 17 residues. In germline, CDR1 is KGHSH, CDR2 LQKENI. The CDR3 reads CASSPYLGQVQNTEAFF. Incomplete CDR3 DNA: TGTGCCAGCTCACCTTACTTAGGACAGGTCCAAAACACTGAA. The whole variable domain, remainder taken from reference TRBV18 and TRBJ1-1, is NAGVMQNPRHLVRRRGQEARLRCSPMKGHSHVYWYRQLPEEGLKFMVYLQKENIIDESGMPKERFSAEFPKEGPSILRIQQVVRGDSAAYFCASSPYLGQVQNTEAFFGQGTRLTVV.

Comments on this clone: Read coverage stops 3 residues before the CDR3 terminus; the germline J gene supplies the remainder. The J gene is TRBJ1-1, the V gene TRBV7-2, with TRBD1 matching over 7 bases. The germline CDR1 and CDR2 sequences are SGHTA and FQGNSA. The CDR3 contains 14 residues. J lost 5 bases, V lost 5 bases, and 8 bases had no gene match. Partial CDR3 DNA: TGTGCCAGCAGCATACAGGGGAGTCTTACTGAA. It translates to CASSIQGSLTE. In full, the CDR3 reads CASSIQGSLTEAFF.

In regard to this clone: The read terminates 3 residues before the CDR3 end, so the remaining end is supplied by the germline J gene. This sequence joins TRBV7-6 and TRBJ1-2; D is ambiguous. From germline, CDR1 is SGHVS and CDR2 FNYEAQ. The V gene lost 5 bases and the J gene lost 5 bases, with 15 bases spanning the gap. This CDR3 is 14 amino acids long. The covered CDR3 bases are TGTGCCAGCAGCCAAAATCTCGGAGCGTATGGC. The encoded protein is CASSQNLGAYG. The whole CDR3 protein reads CASSQNLGAYGYTF.

Notes on this clone: The read finishes 3 residues shy of the CDR3 end, and the germline J gene is used to complete it. The chain combines TRBV7-9 with TRBJ2-7; 10 bases are a match to TRBD1. The CDR3 length is 15 residues. Germline V gene sequence: CDR1 SEHNR, CDR2 FQNEAQ (reference sequence). The ends lost 4 bases at V and 3 bases at J; junction bases unmatched: 6. Incomplete CDR3 DNA: TGTGCCAGCAGCTACGCGGACAGGGGGTTCTACGAG. This codes for CASSYADRGFYE. The complete CDR3 sequence is CASSYADRGFYEQYF.

A remark on this clone: Sequencing ends 3 residues short of the CDR3 end; the germline J gene provides the rest. This sequence joins TRBV19 and TRBJ1-4, with a weak D call TRBD1 (5 bases). CDR3 length: 18 amino acids. In germline, CDR1 is LNHDA, CDR2 SQIVND (reference sequence). The CDR3 spells CASRTIDILWSGANVLFF. Incomplete CDR3 DNA: TGTGCCAGCAGAACAATCGACATCCTTTGGTCTGGGGCCAACGTA.

For this clone: The CDR3 extends 3 residues past the end of the read, so its final part is completed from the germline J gene. The chain joins TRBV11-3 to TRBJ2-4, with D possibly TRBD1 on 6 matching bases. V was clipped by 0 bases and J by 2 bases, with 8 bases between them. Germline loops: CDR1 SGHNT, CDR2 YENEEA. The CDR3 contains 15 residues. The sequenced part of the CDR3 DNA is TGTGCCAGCAGCTTAGAAACAGGGACCAAAAACATT. It translates to CASSLETGTKNI. The entire CDR3 protein reads CASSLETGTKNIQYF.

The CDR3 here is CASSEGGRTGELFF. CDR3 bases read: TGCGCCAGCAGCGAAGGGGGTCGCACCGGGGAG. The chain employs TRBV5-1 and TRBJ2-2, with D maybe TRBD1 (6 bases). The CDR3 end falls 3 residues outside the read, so it is completed with the germline J gene. The CDR3 spans 14 residues. V lost 4 bases, J lost 4 bases, and 11 bases lay in between. CDR1 and CDR2 from the germline V gene are SGHRS and YFSETQ.

Of note for this clone: Read sequence stops 3 residues before the CDR3 end, and the germline J gene provides the missing end. The chain joins TRBV29-1 to TRBJ2-1, with 8 bases fitting TRBD1. The CDR3 contains 12 residues. Losses at the gene ends were 5 bases for V and 9 bases for J; bases not matched to a gene: 6. Germline loops: CDR1 SQVTM, CDR2 ANQGSEA. This CDR3 is CSVLGQGAEQFF. Incomplete CDR3 DNA: TGCAGCGTTTTAGGGCAGGGGGCTGAG.

The sequenced part of the CDR3 DNA is TGTGCCAGCAGAAGCGGGACAGGGTGGCAGGAGACC. Translation: CASRSGTGWQET. The CDR3 in its entirety is CASRSGTGWQETQYF. The chain couples TRBV11-2 to TRBJ2-5, with 9 bases identical to TRBD1. The CDR3 goes on 3 residues after the read ends, and that part is filled in from the germline J gene. Trimming removed 6 bases from V and 5 bases from J; junction bases left unmatched: 10. The germline V gene encodes CDR1 SGHAT and CDR2 FQNNGV. The CDR3 covers 15 residues.

A word on this clone: The sequence runs out 3 residues before the end of the CDR3; the remainder is reconstructed from the germline J gene. The chain combines TRBV19 with TRBJ2-7; 9 bases line up with TRBD2. The CDR3 covers 17 residues. From germline, CDR1 is LNHDA and CDR2 SQIVND (reference sequence). V shed 1 base and J 3 bases; nucleotides not matched to a gene: 10. The CDR3 bases that were read are TGTGCCAGTAGTATAGCCGGGTCTAGCGGGGTCCTCTACGAG. Amino acids: CASSIAGSSGVLYE. The full CDR3 protein is CASSIAGSSGVLYEQYF.

As concerns this clone: The read stops 3 residues short of the end of the CDR3; the missing end is completed from the germline J gene. V usage is TRBV10-1 and J usage is TRBJ2-5; D gene uncertain. Trimming removed 0 bases at V and 1 base at J, with 3 bases between. Germline V gene data show CDR1 as WNHNN and CDR2 as SYGVQD (reference sequence). The CDR3 covers 13 residues. CDR3 in amino acids: CASSESAQETQYF. The CDR3 DNA, read in part, is TGCGCCAGCAGTGAGTCGGCCCAAGAGACC.

For this clone: The CDR3 extends 3 residues past the end of the read, so its final part is completed from the germline J gene. V gene TRBV7-9 combines with J gene TRBJ2-1, with 7 positions matching TRBD1. J lost 9 bases, V lost 5 bases, and 4 bases had no gene match. CDR1 and CDR2 from the germline V gene are SEHNR and FQNEAQ (reference sequence). This CDR3 has 12 residues. The DNA read from the CDR3 is TGTGCCAGCAGCCTAGGGACAGTTGAG. Translating gives CASSLGTVE. The whole CDR3 reads CASSLGTVEQFF.

Concerning this clone: The read ends 3 residues shy of where the CDR3 ends; the end is completed using the germline J gene. V and J are TRBV7-2 and TRBJ2-3; weak D call: TRBD1 (5 bases). V was cut by 4 bases and J by 3 bases, with 8 bases left in between. The CDR3 extends over 13 amino acids. CDR1 and CDR2 from the germline V gene are SGHTA and FQGNSA. The sequenced part of the CDR3 DNA is TGTGCCAGCAGCTCAAGACAGACAGATACG. Its translation is CASSSRQTDT. The full CDR3 reads CASSSRQTDTQYF.

For this clone: One end of the junction does not line up with germline, which may come from a read error. The CDR3 end is not reached by the read, which stops 3 residues before it; the germline J gene fills it in. V gene TRBV5-4 combines with J gene TRBJ2-2; possible D gene TRBD1, 6 bases. This CDR3 has 15 amino acids. Germline lookup yields CDR1 SGHNT and CDR2 YYREEE (reference sequence). The CDR3 bases that were read are TGTGCCAGCACCTTGGCACAGGGCAGGACCGGGGAG. Its protein product is CASTLAQGRTGE. The complete CDR3 reads CASTLAQGRTGELFF.

With respect to this clone: The sequenced fragment ends 3 residues before the CDR3 boundary, so the rest is inferred from the germline J gene. The chain has TRBV2 and TRBJ1-4, with D possibly being TRBD1 (5 bases). Germline lookup yields CDR1 SNHLY and CDR2 FYNNEI. The CDR3 contains 17 residues. The CDR3 loop is CASSEVKPGLANSPLFF. The DNA read from the CDR3 is TGTGCCAGCAGTGAGGTGAAGCCGGGACTGGCTAATTCACCA.

Regarding this clone: The missing CDR3 end, 3 residues past where the read stops, is filled in from the germline J gene. V usage is TRBV5-1 and J usage is TRBJ2-3, with D tentatively TRBD1 (5 bases). The CDR3 contains 15 residues. V shed 4 bases and J shed 4 bases, with 16 bases lying between them. Germline loops: CDR1 SGHRS, CDR2 YFSETQ. The CDR3: CASSTRQRTADTQYF. The CDR3 DNA, read in part, is TGCGCCAGCAGCACCCGACAGAGGACGGCAGATACG.

Comments on this clone: The sequence runs out 3 residues before the end of the CDR3; the remainder is reconstructed from the germline J gene. The J gene is TRBJ2-5, the V gene TRBV19; 8 nucleotides align to TRBD1. Germline values: CDR1 LNHDA, CDR2 SQIVND (reference sequence). V gave up 5 bases and J gave up 4 bases; unmatched junction bases: 9. This CDR3 comprises 15 residues. The CDR3 region is CASSLMDRVRETQYF. CDR3 DNA, as far as it was read: TGTGCCAGTAGTCTCATGGACAGGGTAAGAGAGACC.

A note on this clone: The read ends 3 residues early relative to the CDR3; the germline J gene fills the gap. The chain links TRBV7-8 to TRBJ2-2, with D perhaps TRBD1 (6 bases). This CDR3 has 14 residues. Germline CDR1 SGHVS, CDR2 FQNEAQ. CDR3 protein: CASSPQGYNEKLFF. The covered CDR3 bases are TGTGCCAGCAGCCCTCAGGGGTATAATGAAAAG.

The CDR3 bases that were read are TGTGCCAGCAGCTTAGCTGGTTCCATCTACGAC. Translating gives CASSLAGSIYD. The entire CDR3 protein is CASSLAGSIYDYTF. The chain combines TRBV7-9 with TRBJ1-2; D uncertain. The read halts 3 residues ahead of the CDR3 end, with the missing end drawn from the germline J gene. This CDR3 contains 14 residues. CDR1 is SEHNR and CDR2 is FQNEAQ in the germline V gene (reference sequence).

Comments on this clone: The CDR3 extends 3 residues past the end of the read, so its final part is completed from the germline J gene. Other DNA sequences in this specimen translate into the identical CDR3. The rearrangement uses TRBV19 and TRBJ1-2; possibly TRBD1 for D (6 bases). Germline lookup yields CDR1 LNHDA and CDR2 SQIVND (reference sequence). With 7 bases removed from V and 2 bases from J, the gap between germline ends came to 23 bases. This CDR3 is built from 17 residues. The CDR3 sequence is CASTSAAVDSKNYGYTF. CDR3 bases read: TGTGCCAGTACCTCGGCGGCGGTGGACAGTAAAAACTATGGC. Filled out from reference TRBV19 and TRBJ1-2, the complete variable domain reads DGGITQSPKYLFRKEGQNVTLSCEQNLNHDAMYWYRQDPGQGLRLIYYSQIVNDFQKGDIAEGYSVSREKKESFPLTVTSAQKNPTAFYLCASTSAAVDSKNYGYTFGSGTRLTVV.

To note about this clone: The CDR3 extends 3 residues past the end of the read, so its final part is completed from the germline J gene. Other DNA variants within this sample encode the same CDR3. The chain has TRBV14 and TRBJ2-1; D possibly corresponds to TRBD1 (7 bases). The CDR3 runs to 12 residues. Germline V gives CDR1 SGHDN, CDR2 FVKESK. Trimming cost V 5 bases and J 9 bases, with 11 bases left between them. The CDR3 DNA, read in part, is TGTGCCAGCAGCAGGCAGGGGGGTGAG. Its protein is CASSRQGGE. The full CDR3 reads CASSRQGGEQFF. The full variable domain, rest sourced from reference TRBV14 and TRBJ2-1, is EAGVTQFPSHSVIEKGQTVTLRCDPISGHDNLYWYRRVMGKEIKFLLHFVKESKQDESGMPNNRFLAERTGGTYSTLKVQPAELEDSGVYFCASSRQGGEQFFGPGTRLTVL.

As concerns this clone: With the read ending 3 residues before the CDR3 end, the germline J gene is used to fill in that end. The chain combines TRBV29-1 with TRBJ2-1; 12 nucleotides align to TRBD1. The CDR3 has 14 residues. Per germline, CDR1 SQVTM and CDR2 ANQGSEA. V dropped 7 bases and J dropped 8; count of bases not matched to a gene: 9. This CDR3 is CSAPGTGGSDEQFF. CDR3 bases read: TGCAGCGCCCCCGGGACAGGGGGCTCTGATGAG.

On this clone itself: The read falls 3 residues short of the CDR3 end, and the missing part is taken from the germline J gene. The chain employs TRBV7-8 and TRBJ2-3; 11 positions match TRBD2. Germline loops: CDR1 SGHVS, CDR2 FQNEAQ. The junction had 5 bases not matched to a gene; V was cut back by 10 bases and J by 2 bases. CDR3 length: 14 amino acids. The CDR3 DNA, read in part, is TGTGCCACCGGGACTAGCGGCTTCACAGATACG. Its translation is CATGTSGFTDT. The entire CDR3 protein is CATGTSGFTDTQYF.

For this clone: The DNA ends 3 residues before the CDR3 does, and the rest of the CDR3 is filled in from the germline J gene. The gene calls are TRBV20-1 and TRBJ2-3; 8 bases map to TRBD2. Per the germline V gene, CDR1 is DFQATT and CDR2 is SNEGSKA (reference sequence). CDR3 length: 15 residues. V dropped 3 bases and J dropped 2; count of bases not matched to a gene: 7. The sequenced CDR3 bases are TGCAGTGCTAGCTCGGCGGGAGGAAACACAGATACG. Amino acid sequence: CSASSAGGNTDT. The entire CDR3 sequence reads CSASSAGGNTDTQYF.

The CDR3 sequence: CASSTYNSPLHF. The part of the CDR3 DNA that was read is TGTGCCAGCTCCACCTATAATTCACCC. J is TRBJ1-6 and V is TRBV7-2; D is unclear. The CDR3 goes on 3 residues after the read ends, and that part is filled in from the germline J gene. The CDR3 length is 12 residues. Germline V CDR1 and CDR2: SGHTA, FQGNSA. Trimming left V 8 bases short and J 2 bases short, with 4 bases between.

To note about this clone: The read ends 3 residues early relative to the CDR3; the germline J gene fills the gap. J is TRBJ1-1 and V is TRBV18; TRBD1 aligns across 8 bases. The CDR3 contains 14 residues. The junction had 0 bases not matched to a gene; V was cut back by 3 bases and J by 0 bases. Germline V lookup: CDR1 KGHSH, CDR2 LQKENI. CDR3 protein: CASSPGQVNTEAFF. Partial CDR3 DNA: TGTGCCAGCTCACCGGGACAGGTGAACACTGAA.